This entry lists 5 T cell receptor beta chains sequenced from one sample in a study of T cell changes during pregnancy in multiple sclerosis. Sequenced by immunoSEQ multiplex PCR; TCRdb stores in-frame clones only, minus some. The sample has some 38,000 clones; around 89% are singletons. Sequences were derived from CD8+ T cells from peripheral blood mononuclear cells, sampled in the third trimester of pregnancy. The receptor source for this set is a female donor with multiple sclerosis, enrolled in a pregnancy study.

The chain has TRBV28 and TRBJ1-1, with D possibly being TRBD1 (5 bases). Trimming stripped 7 bases from V and 1 base from J, with 13 bases between. The CDR3 is made up of 14 amino acids. CDR1 is MDHEN, CDR2 SYDVKM, per germline. CDR3 residues: CASTHGGENTEAFF. The DNA of the CDR3 is TGTGCCAGCACCCATGGAGGGGAGAACACTGAAGCTTTCTTT.

V usage is TRBV9 and J usage is TRBJ2-1; 8 nucleotides line up with TRBD2. The germline V gene encodes CDR1 SGDLS and CDR2 YYNGEE. The CDR3 totals 17 residues. After removal of 3 bases from V and 8 bases from J, the junction contained 16 bases not matched to a gene. CDR3 in amino acids: CASSDSTGTRLEDEQFF. CDR3 nucleotide sequence: TGTGCCAGCAGCGATTCAACCGGGACTAGACTTGAGGATGAGCAGTTCTTC. The whole variable domain, filled in from reference TRBV9 and TRBJ2-1, reads DSGVTQTPKHLITATGQRVTLRCSPRSGDLSVYWYQQSLDQGLQFLIQYYNGEERAKGNILERFSAQQFPDLHSELNLSSLELGDSALYFCASSDSTGTRLEDEQFFGPGTRLTVL.

This clone was found a few times. The rearrangement links TRBV30 to TRBJ1-1; D gene uncertain. V lost 3 bases, J lost 2 bases, and 10 bases lay in between. In germline, CDR1 is GTSNPN, CDR2 SVGIG (reference sequence). The length of the CDR3 is 13 residues. CDR3 in DNA: TGTGCCTGGAGCCAAGACTTAAACACTGAAGCTTTCTTT. As protein: CAWSQDLNTEAFF.

This chain uses TRBV4-3 with TRBJ2-1, with TRBD2 matching 7 bases. CDR3 length: 16 residues. V was pared by 4 bases and J by 3 bases, with 9 bases of the junction left unmatched. Germline CDR1 LGHNA, CDR2 YSLEER. The DNA of the CDR3 is TGCGCCAGCAGCCCCTCAGGCGGGGGAGACTACAATGAGCAGTTCTTC. This translates into CASSPSGGGDYNEQFF.

The rearrangement joins TRBV9 to TRBJ2-2; TRBD2 might be the D (7 bases). V was trimmed by 0 bases and J by 2 bases, leaving 11 bases between them. CDR3 length: 16 residues. Germline values: CDR1 SGDLS, CDR2 YYNGEE. The CDR3 reads CASSVVGGLNTGELFF. The CDR3 nucleotides are TGTGCCAGCAGCGTAGTGGGGGGGCTAAACACCGGGGAGCTGTTTTTT.